The 30 T cell receptor beta chains below were found in one sample sequenced in a study of blood T cell repertoires in COVID-19. Assay used: immunoSEQ multiplex PCR; TCRdb lists only in-frame clones, some missing. Altogether roughly 190,000 clones are present, around nine tenths being singletons, with the ten largest covering around 1.1%. The sample was peripheral blood. These TCRs come from a man aged 25 to 45 with acute or convalescent COVID-19.

The chain joins TRBV27 to TRBJ1-1; D perhaps matches TRBD1 (6 bases). V lost 2 bases, J lost 7 bases, and 14 bases lay in between. Germline CDR1 reads MNHEY; CDR2 reads SMNVEV (reference sequence). The CDR3 loop spans 14 amino acids. The chain's CDR3 is CASSLAGTKNEAFF. The CDR3 DNA sequence: TGTGCCAGCAGTTTAGCCGGGACAAAGAATGAAGCTTTCTTT.

The J gene is TRBJ1-2, the V gene TRBV19, with D possibly matching TRBD1 (6 bases). Trimming shortened V by 5 bases and J by 5 bases, and 12 bases separated the two germline ends. This CDR3 has 13 residues. CDR1 LNHDA and CDR2 SQIVND come from the germline V gene (reference sequence). The CDR3 spells CASSADRPYGYTF. The CDR3 DNA is TGTGCCAGTAGTGCGGACAGACCTTATGGCTACACCTTC. The variable domain in full, with the rest retrieved from reference TRBV19 and TRBJ1-2, is DGGITQSPKYLFRKEGQNVTLSCEQNLNHDAMYWYRQDPGQGLRLIYYSQIVNDFQKGDIAEGYSVSREKKESFPLTVTSAQKNPTAFYLCASSADRPYGYTFGSGTRLTVV.

V and J are TRBV6-5 and TRBJ1-6; D unresolved. The length of the CDR3 is 16 residues. Per germline, CDR1 MNHEY and CDR2 SVGAGI. The germline V and J ends were trimmed by 2 bases and 10 bases, with 18 bases remaining between them. CDR3 amino acids: CASSYLGLRDNSPLHF. CDR3 sequence (DNA): TGTGCCAGCAGTTACCTAGGACTGAGAGACAACTCACCCCTCCACTTT.

CDR3 in DNA: TGTGCCAGCAGCTTCCCCGGGACAGGGGAGAGAGATACGCAGTATTTT. Translated, it gives CASSFPGTGERDTQYF. V is TRBV14 and J is TRBJ2-3, with 10 positions matching TRBD1. After removal of 5 bases from V and 5 bases from J, the junction contained 10 bases not matched to a gene. The CDR3 consists of 16 residues. Germline CDR1 reads SGHDN; CDR2 reads FVKESK.

The chain couples TRBV6-5 to TRBJ1-4; a weak D match, TRBD1 (5 bases). The CDR3 has 14 residues. The V end lost 0 bases, the J end lost 7 bases, and 9 bases lay between the germline ends. Germline CDR1 MNHEY, CDR2 SVGAGI. CDR3 protein: CASSYSYGGEKLFF. The CDR3 nucleotides read TGTGCCAGCAGTTACTCGTACGGGGGTGAAAAACTGTTTTTT.

The chain employs TRBV7-3 and TRBJ1-1; D possibly corresponds to TRBD1 (6 bases). The germline gives CDR1 SGHTA, CDR2 FQGTGA. The CDR3 has 14 amino acids. Trimming cost V 4 bases and J 0 bases, with 9 bases left between them. CDR3 DNA: TGTGCCAGCAGCTCCCAGGGGATGAACACTGAAGCTTTCTTT. Its translation is CASSSQGMNTEAFF.

V is TRBV7-9 and J is TRBJ2-3, with D possibly matching TRBD2 (5 bases). CDR1 SEHNR and CDR2 FQNEAQ come from the germline V gene (reference sequence). There are 16 residues in the CDR3. The ends were cut back, 5 bases at V and 3 bases at J, with 18 bases in the middle. The CDR3 DNA reads TGTGCCAGCAGCCCTCGACTTAGCGAGTATACAGATACGCAGTATTTT. Translating it yields CASSPRLSEYTDTQYF.

The chain employs TRBV27 and TRBJ2-3; D not resolved. This CDR3 region has 14 residues. Germline assignment: CDR1 MNHEY and CDR2 SMNVEV (reference sequence). Trimming shortened V by 3 bases and J by 4 bases, and 11 bases separated the two germline ends. This CDR3 is CASSFQRFADTQYF. CDR3 DNA: TGTGCCAGCAGTTTCCAGCGTTTTGCAGATACGCAGTATTTT.

The chain links TRBV6-5 to TRBJ2-5, with 8 bases fitting TRBD1. CDR3 length equals 13 residues. Germline assignment: CDR1 MNHEY and CDR2 SVGAGI. V shed 9 bases and J 5 bases; nucleotides not matched to a gene: 8. The CDR3 sequence is CASSTGVRETQYF. DNA for the CDR3: TGTGCCAGTTCGACAGGGGTGAGGGAGACCCAGTACTTC.

This sequence joins TRBV7-9 and TRBJ1-1, with D tentatively TRBD1 (6 bases). V dropped 4 bases and J dropped 0 bases, with 21 bases sitting between them. The germline V gene has CDR1 SEHNR and CDR2 FQNEAQ (reference sequence). This CDR3 is built from 18 residues. DNA for the CDR3: TGTGCCAGCAGCTCGGAAATCAGGACAGTGATACTGAACACTGAAGCTTTCTTT. It encodes CASSSEIRTVILNTEAFF.

V is TRBV28 and J is TRBJ1-3; D possibly corresponds to TRBD1 (5 bases). With 1 base removed from V and 4 bases from J, the gap between germline ends came to 11 bases. Germline values: CDR1 MDHEN, CDR2 SYDVKM. This CDR3 contains 15 residues. CDR3 loop: CASSLLGGSGNTIYF. The CDR3 DNA sequence: TGTGCCAGCAGTTTATTGGGGGGTTCCGGAAACACCATATATTTT.

The chain joins TRBV7-9 to TRBJ2-3, with TRBD1 matching 9 bases. The CDR3 covers 15 residues. The germline gives CDR1 SEHNR, CDR2 FQNEAQ (reference sequence). V was pared by 2 bases and J by 6 bases, with 6 bases of the junction left unmatched. CDR3 protein: CASSLTGQGRDTQYF. The CDR3 DNA sequence: TGTGCCAGCAGCTTAACTGGACAGGGGAGGGATACGCAGTATTTT.

The chain combines TRBV15 with TRBJ1-1; 12 nucleotides line up with TRBD1. V lost 8 bases to trimming and J lost 1 base; unmatched junction nucleotides: 20. The CDR3 runs to 20 residues. Per the germline V gene, CDR1 is LNHNV and CDR2 is YYDKDF (reference sequence). CDR3 DNA sequence: TGTGCCACCGAATCTAGTAGACGCGGGACAGGGGGCGGTCGGAACACTGAAGCTTTCTTT. Protein: CATESSRRGTGGGRNTEAFF.

A note on this clone: The DNA is omitted, as the CDR3 cannot be located on it reliably, and the CDR3 follows TCRdb's listing. This rearrangement joins TRBV7-2 to TRBJ2-1; the table assigns TRBD2, which was not confirmed against the DNA. In germline, CDR1 is SGHTA, CDR2 FQGNSA. The CDR3 contains 15 residues when both ends are counted. This chain's CDR3 is CASRKDFRGYNEQFF.

This sequence joins TRBV6-4 and TRBJ2-1; 7 bases match TRBD1. There are 14 residues in the CDR3. The ends lost 6 bases at V and 8 bases at J; junction bases unmatched: 10. Germline V lookup: CDR1 MRHNA, CDR2 SNTAGT. The CDR3 DNA follows: TGTGCCAGCAGAGGGGGCGACCCGTGGGATGAGCAGTTCTTC. This gives the protein CASRGGDPWDEQFF.

This sequence joins TRBV28 and TRBJ1-3; D is undetermined. CDR1 is MDHEN and CDR2 is SYDVKM in the germline V gene. The CDR3 consists of 10 residues. The germline V and J ends were trimmed by 10 bases and 8 bases, with 9 bases remaining between them. CDR3: CATWRDTIYF. The CDR3 nucleotides read TGTGCCACGTGGAGAGACACCATATATTTT.

The CDR3 region is CASSNSGGGYDEQYF. In DNA form, the CDR3 reads TGTGCCAGTAGTAACTCAGGCGGGGGCTATGACGAGCAGTACTTC. V usage is TRBV19 and J usage is TRBJ2-7, with a possible D match to TRBD2 (7 bases). V shed 4 bases and J shed 5 bases, with 18 bases lying between them. CDR1 and CDR2 from the germline V gene are LNHDA and SQIVND (reference sequence). The CDR3 is 15 residues long.

J is TRBJ2-1 and V is TRBV10-1, with D maybe TRBD1 (6 bases). CDR1 WNHNN and CDR2 SYGVQD come from the germline V gene (reference sequence). V shed 3 bases and J shed 5 bases, with 14 bases lying between them. CDR3 length equals 15 residues. The CDR3 DNA follows: TGCGCCAGCAGTGATACTAATGGACAGAACAATGAGCAGTTCTTC. Translating gives CASSDTNGQNNEQFF.

The rearrangement joins TRBV5-1 to TRBJ2-3; the match to TRBD2 covers 10 bases. Germline loops: CDR1 SGHRS, CDR2 YFSETQ. Trimming cost V 4 bases and J 4 bases; bases outside gene matches: 12. This CDR3 has 17 residues. The CDR3 is CASSPAITSGTADTQYF. As DNA, the CDR3 is TGCGCCAGCAGCCCGGCCATCACTAGCGGGACCGCAGATACGCAGTATTTT.

The V and J genes are TRBV6-4 and TRBJ2-7; D is undetermined. V was trimmed by 3 bases and J by 2 bases, leaving 17 bases between them. The CDR3 length is 16 residues. In germline, CDR1 is MRHNA, CDR2 SNTAGT. CDR3 sequence (DNA): TGTGCCAGCAGTGAGCGCCCCGCGGCACCAACCTACGAGCAGTACTTC. It specifies CASSERPAAPTYEQYF.

DNA of the CDR3: TGCGCCAGCAGCTTGGGAAGGACTAGCGGATACAATGAGCAGTTCTTC. This translates into CASSLGRTSGYNEQFF. This sequence joins TRBV5-1 and TRBJ2-1; 10 nucleotides match TRBD2. Germline CDR1 is SGHRS and CDR2 is YFSETQ. The V gene end was trimmed by 0 bases and the J gene end by 4 bases; junction bases not matched to a gene: 4. The CDR3 totals 16 residues. The whole variable domain, remainder taken from reference TRBV5-1 and TRBJ2-1, is KAGVTQTPRYLIKTRGQQVTLSCSPISGHRSVSWYQQTPGQGLQFLFEYFSETQRNKGNFPGRFSGRQFSNSRSEMNVSTLELGDSALYLCASSLGRTSGYNEQFFGPGTRLTVL.

V and J are TRBV28 and TRBJ1-5, with 7 bases fitting TRBD1. The V gene end was trimmed by 2 bases and the J gene end by 4 bases; junction bases not matched to a gene: 5. This CDR3 region has 15 residues. Germline V gene data show CDR1 as MDHEN and CDR2 as SYDVKM. CDR3 coding DNA: TGTGCCAGCAGTTTAAACGCAGGGGGGAATCAGCCCCAGCATTTT. Residues: CASSLNAGGNQPQHF.

This chain uses TRBV28 with TRBJ1-5; D gene ambiguous. CDR3 length: 15 amino acids. In germline, CDR1 is MDHEN, CDR2 SYDVKM. The V and J ends lost 4 bases and 1 base respectively, with 11 bases between them. The CDR3 DNA is TGTGCCAGCAGTTATCAGACAACAAGCAATCAGCCCCAGCATTTT. Amino acid sequence: CASSYQTTSNQPQHF. Full variable domain (remainder filled in from reference TRBV28 and TRBJ1-5): DVKVTQSSRYLVKRTGEKVFLECVQDMDHENMFWYRQDPGLGLRLIYFSYDVKMKEKGDIPEGYSVSREKKERFSLILESASTNQTSMYLCASSYQTTSNQPQHFGDGTRLSIL.

Remarks on this clone: At one of its ends the junction is not consistent with the germline gene, which may arise from a read error. This chain joins TRBV19 and TRBJ1-3, with D unresolved. The CDR3 loop spans 13 amino acids. Germline-derived CDR1 and CDR2 are LNHDA and SQIVND (reference sequence). The CDR3 bases are TGTGCCAGTATTCCGAGCTCTGAAAACACCATATATTTT. It translates to CASIPSSENTIYF.

The chain employs TRBV23-1 and TRBJ1-5, with D unresolved. TRBV23-1 carries the ORF label, with uncertain function. The CDR3 is 16 amino acids. V lost 3 bases to trimming and J lost 6 bases, with 18 bases between them. In nucleotides, the CDR3 is TGCGCCAGCAGTCAGGACCGGGCCTCCGGGAGTCAGCCCCAGCATTTT. Protein product: CASSQDRASGSQPQHF.

This clone was seen only once. This sequence joins TRBV4-1 and TRBJ2-1; perhaps TRBD2 as D (5 bases). Per the germline V gene, CDR1 is MGHRA and CDR2 is YSYEKL. This CDR3 is 13 amino acids long. The V end was cut by 5 bases, the J end by 8 bases, with 13 bases between. The CDR3: CASSRLPWDEQFF. As DNA, the CDR3 is TGCGCCAGCAGCAGACTACCCTGGGATGAGCAGTTCTTC.

The V gene is TRBV5-4, the J gene TRBJ2-7, with TRBD1 identical over 9 bases. V lost 3 bases, J lost 7 bases, and 11 bases stayed unmatched. The germline CDR1 and CDR2 sequences are SGHNT and YYREEE (reference sequence). CDR3 length equals 15 residues. The chain's CDR3 is CASSWSGTGRREQYF. DNA for the CDR3: TGTGCCAGCAGCTGGTCCGGGACAGGGCGCCGGGAGCAGTACTTC.

The gene calls are TRBV6-5 and TRBJ2-3; 12 bases are shared with TRBD1. With V trimmed by 9 bases and J by 1 base, 5 bases remained unmatched. CDR3 length equals 15 residues. The germline V gene has CDR1 MNHEY and CDR2 SVGAGI. CDR3 sequence reads: CASDRDRGRTDTQYF. CDR3 nucleotide sequence: TGTGCCAGTGACCGGGACAGGGGGCGCACAGATACGCAGTATTTT.

J is TRBJ2-1 and V is TRBV6-5, with 11 bases lining up with TRBD2. The CDR3 is 15 residues long. The V gene end was trimmed by 7 bases and the J gene end by 7 bases; junction bases not matched to a gene: 9. Germline loops: CDR1 MNHEY, CDR2 SVGAGI. The CDR3 DNA reads TGTGCCAGCACCTACCTTAGCGGGGGGGGTAATGAGCAGTTCTTC. Protein product: CASTYLSGGGNEQFF.

V is TRBV7-6 and J is TRBJ2-1; 7 nucleotides match TRBD2. The CDR3 is made up of 16 amino acids. The J segment lost 0 bases and the V segment lost 2 bases, leaving 4 bases of the junction unmatched. In germline, CDR1 is SGHVS, CDR2 FNYEAQ. The CDR3 bases are TGTGCCAGCAGCTTAATCGGGGGGAGCTCCTACAATGAGCAGTTCTTC. The encoded protein is CASSLIGGSSYNEQFF.